The text below deals with one T cell receptor (beta chain). This clonotype came up a few times. The antigen this receptor binds is unknown. A junction end diverges from the germline sequence, so it may reflect a read error. The entry originates in a study of T cell repertoires in cytomegalovirus infection (dated by TCRdb to between 2018 and 2021). With respect to the entire study: Peptide stimulations targeted recently identified HLA-C-restricted CMV epitopes, whose presentation resists viral immunomodulation, together with well-studied HLA-B-restricted epitopes. Because public TCR beta signatures pointed to carriage of CMV infection together with the matching HLA type, the HLA type of each donor mattered for the analysis. The paper as a whole reports these results and caveats: Cumulative frequency of public TCR beta family members discriminated carriers of CMV infection plus the relevant HLA type in this cohort and an independent roughly 330-donor cohort. In the ex vivo response, HLA-C-restricted CMV-specific TCR beta clonotypes were dominant, and in two of eight donors the single most frequent clonotype came from this HLA-C-restricted group.

The sample's treatment or condition label, decoded: in vitro stimulation with specific CMV peptide epitopes to enrich CMV-specific T cells. Reading from cysteine to phenylalanine, the CDR3 counts 15 amino acids. Only the CDR3 DNA is retained, 45 bases long and in frame from the first base. For CDR1 and CDR2, the germline V gene (reference sequence) lists SSHAT and FNYEAQ. The sequencer listed for this sample is Illumina HiSeq 1500. Starting from the raw public reads, TCRdb applied fastp trimming at Q25, assembled clones with MiXCR and retained in-frame beta chains. Each entry merges the rows of one CDR3 protein and shows their most common DNA and genes. The sample has 800,000 to 950,000 distinct CDR3 sequences on record, approximately 30% of them singletons. The ten largest account for 9.5% to 15% of the sample.

The sample consisted of cultured CD8+ T cells from PBMCs, taken from culture after CMV antigen stimulation. The TCR was taken from a human donor in good health (CMV status not recorded). Some clones in this sample may be carry-over from other donors' samples. Recombination linked TRBV7-7 to TRBJ2-1, and TRBD2 aligns with 9 junction nucleotides. The nucleotides read TGTGCTAGCAGCCCCTCAGCGGGAGGACACAATGAGCAGTTCTTC. This encodes CASSPSAGGHNEQFF.